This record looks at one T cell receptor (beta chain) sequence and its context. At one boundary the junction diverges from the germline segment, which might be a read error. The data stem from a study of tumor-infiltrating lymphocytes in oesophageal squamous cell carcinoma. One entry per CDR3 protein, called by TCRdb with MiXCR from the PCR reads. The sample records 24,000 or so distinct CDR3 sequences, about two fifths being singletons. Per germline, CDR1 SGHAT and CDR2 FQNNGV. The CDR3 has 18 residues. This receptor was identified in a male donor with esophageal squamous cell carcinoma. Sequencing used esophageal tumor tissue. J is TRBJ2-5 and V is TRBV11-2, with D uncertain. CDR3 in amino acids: CASSFQTSPWLDQGTQYF. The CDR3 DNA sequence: TGTGCCAGCAGCTTCCAAACCTCACCTTGGTTGGACCAAGGGACCCAGTACTTC.